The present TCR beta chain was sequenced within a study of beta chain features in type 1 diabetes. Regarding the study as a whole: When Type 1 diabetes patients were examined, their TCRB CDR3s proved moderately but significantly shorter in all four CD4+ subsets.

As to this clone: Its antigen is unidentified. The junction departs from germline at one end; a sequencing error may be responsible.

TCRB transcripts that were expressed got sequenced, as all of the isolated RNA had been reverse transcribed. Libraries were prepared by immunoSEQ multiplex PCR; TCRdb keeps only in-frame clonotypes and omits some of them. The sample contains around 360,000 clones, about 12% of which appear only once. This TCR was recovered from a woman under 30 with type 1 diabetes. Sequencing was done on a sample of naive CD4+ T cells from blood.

The chain's CDR3 is CASSQDRESRIIF. In DNA, the CDR3 is TGCGCCAGCAGCCAAGATCGGGAGTCTCGGATCATCTTC. The V and J genes are TRBV4-3 and TRBJ2-1; D may be TRBD2 (6 bases). The CDR3 runs to 13 residues. The germline CDR1 and CDR2 sequences are LGHNA and YSLEER.